This TCR beta chain is drawn from a study of T-cell memory formation after mild COVID-19. This clonotype occurred many times. TCRdb redid the calling of the 5' RACE reads with MiXCR, one entry per CDR3 protein. The repertoire holds 130,000 to 150,000 distinct CDR3 sequences, with roughly 19% as singletons. This CDR3 contains 12 residues. V lost 0 bases and J lost 5, with 6 bases in between. Germline V gene data show CDR1 as DFQATT and CDR2 as SNEGSKA (reference sequence). The TCR originated in an adult woman who had mild COVID-19 (a few samples of this study predate the infection). Cell type and time point are not known. This rearrangement joins TRBV20-1 to TRBJ2-3; D is uncertain. What was sequenced was PBMCs or a T cell subset sorted from them (not recorded which). In DNA, the CDR3 is TGCAGTGCTAGAGATTCCCAAGATACGCAGTATTTT. Translation: CSARDSQDTQYF.